A single sample is the source of the 9 T cell receptor beta chains below, sequenced in a study of blood T cell repertoires in COVID-19. Assay: immunoSEQ multiplex PCR; the TCRdb copy retains only in-frame clones and omits some. This table has approximately 500,000 clones, 85% to 90% appearing once. Sequencing used peripheral blood. Every receptor here comes from a woman in her 50s with COVID-19, enrolled during active disease.

The genes are TRBV30 and TRBJ2-7; a possible D gene is TRBD1 (6 bases). The CDR3 runs to 15 residues. Trimming removed 2 bases from V and 2 bases from J, with 16 bases in between. Germline CDR1 reads GTSNPN; CDR2 reads SVGIG (reference sequence). CDR3 amino acids: CAWSPWTAKTYEQYF. The DNA for the CDR3 is TGTGCCTGGAGTCCATGGACAGCCAAAACCTACGAGCAGTACTTC.

The rearrangement links TRBV28 to TRBJ1-2, with 9 bases that match TRBD1. The CDR3 totals 19 residues. CDR1 is MDHEN, CDR2 SYDVKM, per germline. V was clipped by 2 bases and J by 8 bases; unmatched bases: 21. The CDR3 reads CASSLEPRKGRGQGQGYTF. The CDR3 DNA is TGTGCCAGCAGTTTAGAACCGCGGAAGGGGAGGGGACAGGGACAGGGCTACACCTTC.

V and J are TRBV6-1 and TRBJ2-6, with D possibly being TRBD1 (5 bases). The CDR3 contains 18 residues. Deletions cut 4 bases from V and 1 base from J, with 17 bases between. In germline, CDR1 is MNHNS, CDR2 SASEGT. In nucleotides, the CDR3 is TGTGCCAGCAGTGCTAAGGGGTCGACAGTTTCTGGGGCCAACGTCCTGACTTTC. Its protein product is CASSAKGSTVSGANVLTF.

This sequence joins TRBV16 and TRBJ1-6, with 7 bases aligning to TRBD1. The CDR3 sequence is 16 residues long. Trimming removed 3 bases from V and 9 bases from J; junction bases left unmatched: 11. Germline CDR1 reads KGHSY; CDR2 reads FQNENV. The CDR3 spells CASSQPAGQVISPLHF. As DNA, the CDR3 is TGTGCCAGCAGCCAGCCCGCCGGACAGGTTATTTCACCCCTCCACTTT.

The V call is TRBV27, the J call TRBJ1-2; 7 bases agree with TRBD1. Germline lookup yields CDR1 MNHEY and CDR2 SMNVEV (reference sequence). There are 15 residues in the CDR3. Trimming removed 5 bases from V and 4 bases from J; junction bases left unmatched: 10. The CDR3 loop reads CASSKRTGVFYGYTF. In DNA form, the CDR3 reads TGTGCCAGCAGTAAACGGACAGGAGTTTTCTATGGCTACACCTTC.

The V gene is TRBV27, the J gene TRBJ1-4, with D perhaps matching TRBD1 (6 bases). This CDR3 has 14 amino acids. Looked up from germline, CDR1 is MNHEY and CDR2 is SMNVEV (reference sequence). V lost 2 bases, J lost 10 bases, and 14 bases lay in between. The CDR3, as DNA: TGTGCCAGCAGTTTAATCCAGGGGAATCGAAAACTGTTTTTT. It codes for CASSLIQGNRKLFF.

This rearrangement joins TRBV9 to TRBJ1-1; 11 positions match TRBD1. The length of the CDR3 is 12 residues. The junction had 3 bases not matched to a gene; V was cut back by 3 bases and J by 11 bases. Germline CDR1 and CDR2: SGDLS and YYNGEE. CDR3 amino acids: CASSAGTGGAFF. CDR3 in DNA: TGTGCCAGCAGCGCCGGGACAGGGGGGGCTTTCTTT.

The gene calls are TRBV29-1 and TRBJ1-2; no clear D gene. The V gene's germline CDR1 is SQVTM and CDR2 ANQGSEA. V dropped 4 bases and J dropped 8 bases, with 17 bases sitting between them. This CDR3 is built from 13 residues. CDR3 residues: CSVGRDLVRGYTF. CDR3 DNA: TGCAGCGTTGGGAGGGATCTCGTTCGAGGCTACACCTTC.

The chain links TRBV18 to TRBJ1-1, with TRBD1 matching 8 bases. Germline CDR1 reads KGHSH; CDR2 reads LQKENI. This CDR3 region has 13 residues. Trimming took 4 bases from V and 8 from J; bases not matched to a gene: 6. CDR3 sequence: CASSRTRDREAFF. As DNA, the CDR3 is TGTGCCAGCTCACGGACCCGGGACAGGGAAGCTTTCTTT.